These T cell receptor beta chains were read from a single sample in a study of blood T cell repertoires in COVID-19. Sequencing was performed with immunoSEQ multiplex PCR; in TCRdb, only in-frame clones are kept and a portion is missing. The table shows about 250,000 clones, with 70% to 90% occurring only once. Sequencing was done on a sample of peripheral blood. These receptors were taken from a man between 18 and 29 years old with active or convalescent COVID-19. Each CDR3 is given with its conserved first and last residue. The order of the fields is D gene, clone size, J gene, V gene, CDR3 DNA, CDR3 protein. D genes are given only for firm matches. Part of the rows lack a size; the others show once, few, many or a class for expanded clones.

d_call: -; clone_size: -; j_call: TRBJ1-2; v_call: TRBV5-6; cdr3_nt: TGTGCCAGCAGCCCTCTGGGCGGGGGGCATAGGGGCTACACCTTC; cdr3_aa: CASSPLGGGHRGYTF
d_call: TRBD1; clone_size: -; j_call: TRBJ1-2; v_call: TRBV6-6; cdr3_nt: TGTGCCAGCAGTTCGAGGACAGGACCCCTAGGCTACACCTTC; cdr3_aa: CASSSRTGPLGYTF
d_call: -; clone_size: -; j_call: TRBJ2-2; v_call: TRBV7-9; cdr3_nt: TGTGCCAGCAGCCCGATCCCGAACTCCGGGGAGCTGTTTTTT; cdr3_aa: CASSPIPNSGELFF
d_call: -; clone_size: -; j_call: TRBJ1-3; v_call: TRBV19; cdr3_nt: TGTGCCAGTAGTATCTCCGTGATTGGGACAAACTCTGGAAACACCATATATTTT; cdr3_aa: CASSISVIGTNSGNTIYF
d_call: TRBD1; clone_size: -; j_call: TRBJ2-7; v_call: TRBV6-6; cdr3_nt: TGTGCCAGCAACCTCGAAGTGGGACAGGGTAGATACGAGCAGTACTTC; cdr3_aa: CASNLEVGQGRYEQYF
d_call: TRBD2; clone_size: -; j_call: TRBJ2-1; v_call: TRBV4-2; cdr3_nt: TGTGCCAGCAGCCAAGATCCCACTAGCGGATACAATGAGCAGTTCTTC; cdr3_aa: CASSQDPTSGYNEQFF
d_call: -; clone_size: -; j_call: TRBJ1-3; v_call: TRBV3-1/TRBV3-2; cdr3_nt: TGTGCCAGCAGCCGGGGCAGCTCCTCTGGAAACACCATATATTTT; cdr3_aa: CASSRGSSSGNTIYF
d_call: TRBD1; clone_size: -; j_call: TRBJ1-5; v_call: TRBV15; cdr3_nt: TGTGCCACCAGCAGAGAAACCGGGACAGGGCATCAGCCCCAGCATTTT; cdr3_aa: CATSRETGTGHQPQHF
d_call: -; clone_size: -; j_call: TRBJ1-1; v_call: TRBV11-2; cdr3_nt: TGTGCCAGCAGAATAGGCGGCAGGAACACTGAAGCTTTCTTT; cdr3_aa: CASRIGGRNTEAFF
d_call: TRBD1; clone_size: -; j_call: TRBJ1-2; v_call: TRBV30; cdr3_nt: TGTGCCTGGGCGACCGGGACAGAGCATTCCTGGGGCTACACCTTC; cdr3_aa: CAWATGTEHSWGYTF
d_call: -; clone_size: -; j_call: TRBJ2-7; v_call: TRBV28; cdr3_nt: TGTGCCAGCAGTTTTCGGGGGATGAGCTCCTACGAGCAGTACTTC; cdr3_aa: CASSFRGMSSYEQYF
d_call: TRBD2; clone_size: -; j_call: TRBJ2-7; v_call: TRBV7-2; cdr3_nt: TGTGCCAGCAGCTCCGACGTCGTGCGGGGGGCAACCTACGAGCAGTACTTC; cdr3_aa: CASSSDVVRGATYEQYF
d_call: TRBD1; clone_size: once; j_call: TRBJ1-2; v_call: TRBV3-1/TRBV3-2; cdr3_nt: TGTGCCAGCAGCCCAGCAGGGACAGGCCACTTGTATGGCTACACCTTC; cdr3_aa: CASSPAGTGHLYGYTF
d_call: TRBD1; clone_size: once; j_call: TRBJ2-5; v_call: TRBV29-1; cdr3_nt: TGCAGCGTTGTCCCGGGACAGATAGGGGAGACCCAGTACTTC; cdr3_aa: CSVVPGQIGETQYF
d_call: -; clone_size: -; j_call: TRBJ1-1; v_call: TRBV3-1/TRBV3-2; cdr3_nt: TGTGCCAGCAGCCAAGATAAGCCCAGGGTCACTGAAGCTTTCTTT; cdr3_aa: CASSQDKPRVTEAFF
d_call: -; clone_size: -; j_call: TRBJ2-2; v_call: TRBV5-1; cdr3_nt: TGCGCCAGCAGCTTGGGGAAGGGGGTAAACACCGGGGAGCTGTTTTTT; cdr3_aa: CASSLGKGVNTGELFF
d_call: -; clone_size: few; j_call: TRBJ1-2; v_call: TRBV2; cdr3_nt: TGTGCCAGCAGTGAAGTCCCTACGATAAGCATAAGTCAAAACTATGGCTACACCTTC; cdr3_aa: CASSEVPTISISQNYGYTF
d_call: -; clone_size: -; j_call: TRBJ1-2; v_call: TRBV19; cdr3_nt: TGTGCCAGTAGTATGGGCATCTCAAGCTCCATTTATGGCTACACCTTC; cdr3_aa: CASSMGISSSIYGYTF
d_call: TRBD1; clone_size: -; j_call: TRBJ1-1; v_call: TRBV9; cdr3_nt: TGTGCCAGCAGCGAGACCTTGGGACAGGGGGACACTGAAGCTTTCTTT; cdr3_aa: CASSETLGQGDTEAFF
d_call: TRBD2; clone_size: -; j_call: TRBJ2-1; v_call: TRBV28; cdr3_nt: TGTGCCAGCAGTTCTTATACGGGGGGCTCCTACAATGAGCAGTTCTTC; cdr3_aa: CASSSYTGGSYNEQFF
d_call: -; clone_size: -; j_call: TRBJ2-5; v_call: TRBV7-3; cdr3_nt: TGTGCCAGCAGCCCCCGGAGTGGGGAGACCCAGTACTTC; cdr3_aa: CASSPRSGETQYF
d_call: -; clone_size: -; j_call: TRBJ1-1; v_call: TRBV4-3; cdr3_nt: TGCGCCAGCAGCCGTTCAGGGGTCATGAACACTGAAGCTTTCTTT; cdr3_aa: CASSRSGVMNTEAFF
d_call: TRBD2; clone_size: -; j_call: TRBJ2-5; v_call: TRBV19; cdr3_nt: TGTGCCAGTAGTATTAGAGCGGGGGTGAGAGAGACCCAGTACTTC; cdr3_aa: CASSIRAGVRETQYF
d_call: -; clone_size: few; j_call: TRBJ1-6; v_call: TRBV7-9; cdr3_nt: TGTGCCAGCAGCTTAGCGCTGGGACACCGTGCTAATTCACCCCTCCACTTT; cdr3_aa: CASSLALGHRANSPLHF
d_call: -; clone_size: -; j_call: TRBJ2-3; v_call: TRBV6-4; cdr3_nt: TGTGCCAGCAGTGCAGGGGGGATCACAGATACGCAGTATTTT; cdr3_aa: CASSAGGITDTQYF
d_call: -; clone_size: -; j_call: TRBJ1-4; v_call: TRBV7-8; cdr3_nt: TGTGCCAGCAGCCCCCGGGTGCGTCGACAACTGTTTTTT; cdr3_aa: CASSPRVRRQLFF